This T cell receptor beta chain appears in the sequencing data of a study of immune evolution from preneoplasia to lung adenocarcinoma. The CDR3 spans 14 residues. V lost 8 bases, J lost 4 bases, and 14 bases lay in between. Germline-derived CDR1 and CDR2 are MNHNS and SASEGT. On this clone: Its antigen is unknown.

Study observations and caveats: Top clone share appeared to fall from AAH through AIS, MIA, adenocarcinoma.

Macro-dissection enriched premalignant or tumor cells before nucleic acid extraction. Method: immunoSEQ multiplex PCR; TCRdb's copy keeps in-frame clones and lacks some. The sample shows about 9,500 clones, 90% of them seen only once. The V call is TRBV6-1, the J call TRBJ2-2; D is undetermined. This TCR was recovered from a person aged 70 to 80 with invasive lung adenocarcinoma. Sequencing input: FFPE invasive lung adenocarcinoma tissue. CDR3 sequence: CASGVEIGTGELFF. In nucleotides, the CDR3 is TGTGCCAGCGGAGTGGAGATAGGCACCGGGGAGCTGTTTTTT.